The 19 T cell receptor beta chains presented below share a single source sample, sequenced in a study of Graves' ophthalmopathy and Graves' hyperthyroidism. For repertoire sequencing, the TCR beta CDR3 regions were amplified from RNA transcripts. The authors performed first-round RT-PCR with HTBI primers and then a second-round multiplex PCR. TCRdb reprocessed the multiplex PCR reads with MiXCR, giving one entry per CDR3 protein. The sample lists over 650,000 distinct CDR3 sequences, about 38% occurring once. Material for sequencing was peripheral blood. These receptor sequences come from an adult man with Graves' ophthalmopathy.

The CDR3 protein is CASRGRPGANEKLFF. The CDR3 DNA reads TGTGCCAGCAGGGGAAGACCCGGAGCTAATGAAAAACTGTTTTTT. The chain recombines TRBV2 with TRBJ1-4; D is uncertain. V lost 6 bases and J 3 bases, leaving 14 bases between the germline ends. The CDR3 sequence is 15 residues long. CDR1 SNHLY and CDR2 FYNNEI come from the germline V gene.

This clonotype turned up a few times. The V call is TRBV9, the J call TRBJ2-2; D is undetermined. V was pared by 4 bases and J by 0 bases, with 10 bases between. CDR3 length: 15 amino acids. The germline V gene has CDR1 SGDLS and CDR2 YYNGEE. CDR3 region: CASSHIGANTGELFF. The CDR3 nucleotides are TGTGCCAGCAGCCATATAGGCGCGAACACCGGGGAGCTGTTTTTT.

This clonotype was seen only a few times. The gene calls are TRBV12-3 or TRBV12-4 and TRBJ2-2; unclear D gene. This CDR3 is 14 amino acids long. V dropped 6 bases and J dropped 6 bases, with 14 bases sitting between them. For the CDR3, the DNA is TGTGCCAGCAGCACCCCTATCGGAGCCGGGGAGCTGTTTTTT. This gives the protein CASSTPIGAGELFF.

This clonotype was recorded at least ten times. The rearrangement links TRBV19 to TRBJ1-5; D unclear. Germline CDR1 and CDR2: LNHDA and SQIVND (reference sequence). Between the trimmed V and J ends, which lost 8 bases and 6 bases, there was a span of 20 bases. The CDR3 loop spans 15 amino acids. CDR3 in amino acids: CASSDGFRGGQPQHF. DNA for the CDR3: TGTGCCAGTTCAGACGGATTTCGGGGTGGTCAGCCCCAGCATTTT.

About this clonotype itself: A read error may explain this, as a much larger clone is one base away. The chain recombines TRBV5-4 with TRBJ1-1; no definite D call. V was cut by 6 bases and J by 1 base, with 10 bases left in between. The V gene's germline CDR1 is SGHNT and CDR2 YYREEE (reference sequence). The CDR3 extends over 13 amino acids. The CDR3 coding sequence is TGTGCCAGCAACCCGGAAGGGAACACTGAAGCTTTCTTT. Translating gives CASNPEGNTEAFF.

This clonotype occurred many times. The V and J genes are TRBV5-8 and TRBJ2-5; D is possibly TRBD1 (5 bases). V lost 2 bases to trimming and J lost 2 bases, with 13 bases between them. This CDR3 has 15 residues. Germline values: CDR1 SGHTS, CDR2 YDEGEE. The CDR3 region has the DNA TGTGCCAGCAGCTTCCCAGGGCTCCCACAAGAGACCCAGTACTTC. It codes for CASSFPGLPQETQYF.

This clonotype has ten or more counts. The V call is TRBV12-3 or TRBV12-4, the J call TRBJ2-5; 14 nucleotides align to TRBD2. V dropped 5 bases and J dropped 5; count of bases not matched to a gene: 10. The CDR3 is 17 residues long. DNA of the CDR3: TGTGCCAGCAGTCCCTCTAAGACTAGCGGGGGGGCCGAGACCCAGTACTTC. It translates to CASSPSKTSGGAETQYF.

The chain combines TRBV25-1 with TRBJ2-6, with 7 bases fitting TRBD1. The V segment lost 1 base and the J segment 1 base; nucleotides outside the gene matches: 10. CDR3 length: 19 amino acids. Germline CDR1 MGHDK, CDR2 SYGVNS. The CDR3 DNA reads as TGTGCCAGCAGTGAATCCCCGAGGGGGCGAGGTTCTGGGGCCAACGTCCTGACTTTC. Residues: CASSESPRGRGSGANVLTF.

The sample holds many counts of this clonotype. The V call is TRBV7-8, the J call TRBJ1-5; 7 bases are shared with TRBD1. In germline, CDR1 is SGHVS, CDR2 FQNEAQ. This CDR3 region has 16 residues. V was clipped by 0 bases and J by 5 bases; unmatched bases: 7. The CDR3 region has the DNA TGTGCCAGCAGCTTAGCGCCAGGGGGGGTCCATCAGCCCCAGCATTTT. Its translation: CASSLAPGGVHQPQHF.

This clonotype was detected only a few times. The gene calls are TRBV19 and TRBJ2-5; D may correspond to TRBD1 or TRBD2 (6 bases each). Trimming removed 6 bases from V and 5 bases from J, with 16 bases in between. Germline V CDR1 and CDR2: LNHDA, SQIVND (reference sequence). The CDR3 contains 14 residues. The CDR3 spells CASRDSGAQETQYF. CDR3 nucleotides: TGTGCCAGTAGAGATTCGGGGGCCCAGGAGACCCAGTACTTC.

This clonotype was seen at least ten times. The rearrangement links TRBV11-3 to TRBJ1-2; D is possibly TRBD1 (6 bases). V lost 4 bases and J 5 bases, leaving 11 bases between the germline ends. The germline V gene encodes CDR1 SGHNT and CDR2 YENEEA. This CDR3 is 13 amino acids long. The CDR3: CASSSRGGYGYTF. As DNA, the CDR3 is TGTGCCAGCAGCTCCCGAGGGGGATATGGCTACACCTTC.

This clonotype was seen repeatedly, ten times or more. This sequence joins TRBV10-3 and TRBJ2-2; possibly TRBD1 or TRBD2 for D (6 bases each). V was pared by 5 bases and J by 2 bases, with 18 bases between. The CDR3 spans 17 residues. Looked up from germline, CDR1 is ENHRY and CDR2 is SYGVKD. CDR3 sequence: CAISRQAGRPNTGELFF. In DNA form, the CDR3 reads TGTGCCATCAGTAGACAGGCGGGACGGCCCAACACCGGGGAGCTGTTTTTT.

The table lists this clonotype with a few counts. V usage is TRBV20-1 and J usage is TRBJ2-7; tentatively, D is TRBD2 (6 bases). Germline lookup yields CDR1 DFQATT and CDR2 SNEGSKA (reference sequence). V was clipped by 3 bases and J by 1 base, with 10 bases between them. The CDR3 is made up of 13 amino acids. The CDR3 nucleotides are TGCAGTGCTAGCGGGAGTGGGTCCTACGAGCAGTACTTC. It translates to CSASGSGSYEQYF.

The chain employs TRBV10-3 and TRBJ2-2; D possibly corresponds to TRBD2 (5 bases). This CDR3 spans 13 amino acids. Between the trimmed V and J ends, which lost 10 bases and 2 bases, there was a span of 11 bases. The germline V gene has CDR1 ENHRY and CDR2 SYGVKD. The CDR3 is CASLRLNTGELFF. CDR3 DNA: TGTGCCAGCCTCAGACTAAACACCGGGGAGCTGTTTTTT.

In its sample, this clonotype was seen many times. The CDR3 nucleotides read TGTGCCATCGGGGGAAGGGCAGGTATCATGAACACTGAAGCTTTCTTT. Protein product: CAIGGRAGIMNTEAFF. The chain uses TRBV10-3 and TRBJ1-1; D is possibly TRBD1 (5 bases). The ends were cut back, 8 bases at V and 0 bases at J, with 19 bases in the middle. The CDR3 runs 16 residues. The germline V gene has CDR1 ENHRY and CDR2 SYGVKD.

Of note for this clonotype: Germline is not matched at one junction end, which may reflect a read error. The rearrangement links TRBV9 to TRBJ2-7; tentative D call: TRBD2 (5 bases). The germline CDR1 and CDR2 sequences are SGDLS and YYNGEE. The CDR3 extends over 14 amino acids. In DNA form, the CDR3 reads TGTGCCAGCAGCTTATTGCCAGGAACCGGGGAGCTGTACTTC. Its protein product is CASSLLPGTGELYF. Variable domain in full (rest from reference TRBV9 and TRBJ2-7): DSGVTQTPKHLITATGQRVTLRCSPRSGDLSVYWYQQSLDQGLQFLIQYYNGEERAKGNILERFSAQQFPDLHSELNLSSLELGDSALYFCASSLLPGTGELYFGPGTRLTVT.

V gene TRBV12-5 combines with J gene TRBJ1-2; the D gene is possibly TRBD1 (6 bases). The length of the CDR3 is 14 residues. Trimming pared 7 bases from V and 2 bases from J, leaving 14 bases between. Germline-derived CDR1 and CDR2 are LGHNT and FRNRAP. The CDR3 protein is CASAPGVENYGYTF. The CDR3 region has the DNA TGTGCTAGTGCCCCAGGGGTGGAGAACTATGGCTACACCTTC. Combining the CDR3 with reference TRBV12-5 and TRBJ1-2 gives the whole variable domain DARVTQTPRHKVTEMGQEVTMRCQPILGHNTVFWYRQTMMQGLELLAYFRNRAPLDDSGMPKDRFSAEMPDATLATLKIQPSEPRDSAVYFCASAPGVENYGYTFGSGTRLTVV.

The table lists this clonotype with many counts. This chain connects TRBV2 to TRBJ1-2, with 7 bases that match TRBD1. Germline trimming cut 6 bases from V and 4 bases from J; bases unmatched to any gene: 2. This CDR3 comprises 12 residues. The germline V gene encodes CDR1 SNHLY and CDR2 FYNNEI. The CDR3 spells CASRGQTYGYTF. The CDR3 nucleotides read TGTGCCAGCAGGGGACAGACCTATGGCTACACCTTC.

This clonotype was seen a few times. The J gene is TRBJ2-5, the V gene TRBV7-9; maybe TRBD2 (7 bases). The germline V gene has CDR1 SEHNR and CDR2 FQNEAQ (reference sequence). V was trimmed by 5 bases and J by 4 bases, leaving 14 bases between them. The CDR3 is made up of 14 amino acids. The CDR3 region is CASSQRGALETQYF. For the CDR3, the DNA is TGTGCCAGCAGCCAACGGGGGGCTCTAGAGACCCAGTACTTC. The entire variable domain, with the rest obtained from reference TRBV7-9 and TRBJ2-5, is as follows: DTGVSQNPRHKITKRGQNVTFRCDPISEHNRLYWYRQTLGQGPEFLTYFQNEAQLEKSRLLSDRFSAERPKGSFSTLEIQRTEQGDSAMYLCASSQRGALETQYFGPGTRLLVL.